The rows below give T cell receptor beta chains drawn from one sample of a study of cytomegalovirus exposure and HLA in healthy donors. TCRdb's copy holds only in-frame clones and misses some; the assay was immunoSEQ multiplex PCR. The sample has about 190,000 clones, 87% seen once; the top ten hold over 1%. Sequences were obtained from PBMCs. All receptors derive from a man under 40 in good health and CMV-seronegative. Both conserved end residues are part of each CDR3. D genes are given only for firm matches. Clone size is given for some rows only: seen once, a few or many times, or a class if the clone is expanded.

j_call d_call clone_size v_call cdr3_aa cdr3_nt
TRBJ1-3 . few TRBV9 CASSGDIRNTIYF TGTGCCAGCAGCGGAGATATCAGAAACACCATATATTTT
TRBJ2-1 TRBD2 once TRBV4-1 CASSQGTSGRAGEQFF TGCGCCAGCAGCCAAGGGACTAGCGGGAGAGCGGGAGAGCAGTTCTTC
TRBJ2-7 TRBD1 . TRBV18 CASSPGQGGTYEQYF TGTGCCAGCTCACCGGGACAGGGGGGGACCTACGAGCAGTACTTC
TRBJ2-7 . . TRBV7-2 CASSFSGNYEQYF TGTGCCAGCAGCTTTTCAGGGAACTACGAGCAGTACTTC
TRBJ1-5 TRBD1 . TRBV6-5 CASSRDRKSPQHF TGTGCCAGCAGCCGGGACAGAAAGAGTCCCCAGCATTTT
TRBJ1-3 . . TRBV4-2 CASSQARVLNTIYF TGTGCCAGCAGCCAAGCCAGGGTTTTAAACACCATATATTTT
TRBJ2-1 TRBD2 . TRBV19 CASNGAGSGSYNEQFF TGTGCCAGTAACGGAGCGGGATCGGGCTCCTACAATGAGCAGTTCTTC
TRBJ2-7 TRBD1 . TRBV5-1 CASSLEGTGPYEQYF TGCGCCAGCAGCTTGGAAGGGACAGGGCCTTACGAGCAGTACTTC
TRBJ2-5 . . TRBV28 CASSPLRDNRPQETQYF TGTGCCAGCAGCCCTCTAAGGGACAACCGGCCCCAAGAGACCCAGTACTTC
TRBJ2-7 . . TRBV6-5 CASSYTATYEQYF TGTGCCAGCAGTTATACAGCAACCTACGAGCAGTACTTC